The 28 T cell receptor beta chains presented below share a single source sample, sequenced in a study of molecular identifiers for immune sequencing clone quantification. TCRdb redid the calling of the PCR reads with MiXCR, one entry per CDR3 protein. The repertoire holds 490,000 or so distinct CDR3 sequences, with under 30% as singletons. The sequencing sample was made of naive CD8+ T cells from blood, with Jurkat cell RNA spiked in. The sample's subset: FACS-sorted CD8+CD4-CCR7+CD45RA+ naive T cells. Receptors originate from a human donor in good health. Some libraries in this study had Jurkat cell RNA spiked in.

The chain combines TRBV9 with TRBJ2-3; TRBD2 might be the D (5 bases). The germline CDR1 and CDR2 sequences are SGDLS and YYNGEE. V gave up 3 bases and J gave up 5 bases, with 7 bases separating them. The CDR3 is 12 amino acids. This CDR3 reads CASSEEEDTQYF. In DNA form, the CDR3 reads TGTGCCAGCAGCGAGGAGGAAGATACGCAGTATTTT. Filled out from reference TRBV9 and TRBJ2-3, the complete variable domain reads DSGVTQTPKHLITATGQRVTLRCSPRSGDLSVYWYQQSLDQGLQFLIQYYNGEERAKGNILERFSAQQFPDLHSELNLSSLELGDSALYFCASSEEEDTQYFGPGTRLTVL.

The rearrangement joins TRBV4-3 to TRBJ2-1; 7 bases line up with TRBD1. V lost 4 bases and J lost 5; bases outside the gene matches: 2. Germline V gives CDR1 LGHNA, CDR2 YSLEER. CDR3 length: 13 amino acids. The CDR3 DNA reads as TGCGCCAGCAGCCCGGACAGGAACAATGAGCAGTTCTTC. Translation gives CASSPDRNNEQFF.

This clonotype occurred many times. This chain joins TRBV14 and TRBJ1-3, with D unclear. Germline V gene lookup returns CDR1 SGHDN and CDR2 FVKESK. The CDR3 is 18 amino acids. Trimming shortened V by 1 base and J by 0 bases, and 16 bases separated the two germline ends. This chain's CDR3 is CASSQAAGVWSSGNTIYF. The CDR3 DNA reads TGTGCCAGCAGCCAAGCCGCCGGGGTTTGGAGCTCTGGAAACACCATATATTTT. The full variable domain, its missing parts supplied by reference TRBV14 and TRBJ1-3, is EAGVTQFPSHSVIEKGQTVTLRCDPISGHDNLYWYRRVMGKEIKFLLHFVKESKQDESGMPNNRFLAERTGGTYSTLKVQPAELEDSGVYFCASSQAAGVWSSGNTIYFGEGSWLTVV.

In this sample, this clonotype turned up many times. V usage is TRBV18 and J usage is TRBJ2-3; 9 bases match TRBD1. J was trimmed by 1 base and V by 3 bases; bases with no gene match: 5. CDR1 and CDR2 (germline): KGHSH, LQKENI. The CDR3 length is 16 residues. The CDR3 DNA reads TGTGCCAGCTCACCCGCCACAGGGGGCGGCACAGATACGCAGTATTTT. It specifies CASSPATGGGTDTQYF.

This clonotype was seen a single time. One base away lies a much larger clone, so this may be a sequencing read error. The chain has TRBV4-1 and TRBJ1-5, with D perhaps matching TRBD1 (5 bases). The germline V gene encodes CDR1 MGHRA and CDR2 YSYEKL. The CDR3 consists of 15 residues. Trimming took off 1 base at V and 6 bases at J, with 13 bases between the two ends. CDR3 sequence: CASSQGRGAGQPQHF. The CDR3, as DNA: TGCGCCAGCAGCCAAGGAAGGGGTGCGGGTCAGCCCCAGCATTTT.

This clonotype was found a few times. The genes are TRBV5-1 and TRBJ1-5, with 9 positions matching TRBD1. The CDR3 has 14 residues. Looked up from germline, CDR1 is SGHRS and CDR2 is YFSETQ. J was trimmed by 7 bases and V by 4 bases; bases with no gene match: 6. CDR3 amino acids: CASSLRTGDQPQHF. The CDR3 bases are TGCGCCAGCAGCCTACGGACAGGGGACCAGCCCCAGCATTTT. The complete variable domain, with remaining parts taken from reference TRBV5-1 and TRBJ1-5, reads KAGVTQTPRYLIKTRGQQVTLSCSPISGHRSVSWYQQTPGQGLQFLFEYFSETQRNKGNFPGRFSGRQFSNSRSEMNVSTLELGDSALYLCASSLRTGDQPQHFGDGTRLSIL.

Details on this clonotype: This may be a read error, as it is one base from a much larger clone. The V and J genes are TRBV7-9 and TRBJ2-3, with TRBD2 matching over 14 bases. CDR3 size: 16 residues. Looked up from germline, CDR1 is SEHNR and CDR2 is FQNEAQ (reference sequence). The CDR3 coding sequence is TGTGCCAGCAGCCCTGGGACTAGCGGGAGAACAGCTACGCAGTATTTT. Translating it yields CASSPGTSGRTATQYF.

The chain recombines TRBV4-3 with TRBJ2-1; 10 nucleotides match TRBD1. The V gene end was trimmed by 3 bases and the J gene end by 9 bases; junction bases not matched to a gene: 11. This CDR3 comprises 16 residues. From germline, CDR1 is LGHNA and CDR2 YSLEER. CDR3 sequence: CASSQTGTGEYGEQFF. In DNA form, the CDR3 reads TGCGCCAGCAGCCAGACCGGGACAGGGGAATACGGTGAGCAGTTCTTC.

This clonotype has at least ten counts. The chain employs TRBV7-8 and TRBJ2-3; D unclear. Per the germline V gene, CDR1 is SGHVS and CDR2 is FQNEAQ. The ends were cut back, 5 bases at V and 2 bases at J, with 5 bases in the middle. This CDR3 has 12 residues. This CDR3 reads CASSVPTDTQYF. The CDR3 DNA is TGTGCCAGCAGCGTCCCCACAGATACGCAGTATTTT.

Many counts were recorded for this clonotype. This chain uses TRBV6-2 or TRBV6-3 with TRBJ2-1, with unresolved D. The CDR3 extends over 11 amino acids. Germline V lookup: CDR1 MNHEY, CDR2 SVGEGT. V was pared by 2 bases and J by 5 bases, with 1 base between. The CDR3 loop is CASSYNNEQFF. The CDR3 coding sequence is TGTGCCAGCAGTTACAACAATGAGCAGTTCTTC.

Points on this clonotype: One end of the junction does not line up with germline, which may come from a read error. The rearrangement links TRBV24-1 to TRBJ2-2; D perhaps matches TRBD2 (6 bases). The CDR3 consists of 15 residues. Germline V gene sequence: CDR1 KGHDR, CDR2 SFDVKD. The CDR3 sequence is CATSDLAQPTGEVFF. The CDR3 nucleotides are TGTGCCACCAGTGATTTGGCACAGCCCACCGGGGAGGTGTTTTTT.

This clonotype appeared many times. The chain is built from TRBV20-1 and TRBJ2-5; D is undetermined. V dropped 3 bases and J dropped 5 bases, with 7 bases sitting between them. Germline V gene data show CDR1 as DFQATT and CDR2 as SNEGSKA (reference sequence). CDR3 length: 11 amino acids. CDR3 region: CSARDGETQYF. Written as DNA, the CDR3 is TGCAGTGCTAGGGATGGGGAGACCCAGTACTTC.

In the case of this clonotype: A much larger clone lies a single base off, so this may be a read error. J is TRBJ1-1 and V is TRBV6-5, with D possibly being TRBD1 (5 bases). Germline V gene data show CDR1 as MNHEY and CDR2 as SVGAGI. The CDR3 has 13 residues. CDR3 region: CGSSRVIWAEAFF. CDR3 bases: TGTGGCAGCAGCAGGGTGATTTGGGCTGAAGCTTTCTTT.

This clonotype appeared many times. The genes are TRBV5-4 and TRBJ2-2; 15 nucleotides align to TRBD2. Per the germline V gene, CDR1 is SGHNT and CDR2 is YYREEE (reference sequence). V gave up 4 bases and J gave up 5 bases; unmatched junction bases: 3. The CDR3 runs 16 residues. CDR3 coding DNA: TGTGCCAGCAGCCCAGGACTAGCGGGAGGGACCGGGGAGCTGTTTTTT. Translating it yields CASSPGLAGGTGELFF.

The sample holds many counts of this clonotype. The chain uses TRBV5-4 and TRBJ1-2, with 7 bases identical to TRBD1. V trimming: 6 bases; J trimming: 3 bases; junction bases outside the gene matches: 5. The CDR3 consists of 13 residues. Germline CDR1 reads SGHNT; CDR2 reads YYREEE (reference sequence). The CDR3 DNA reads TGTGCCAGCAACCGACAGGGCTACTATGGCTACACCTTC. As protein: CASNRQGYYGYTF.

A remark on this clonotype: A much larger clonotype is one base distant, so this may be a read error. Here the CDR3 DNA reads TGTGCCAGCAGCCCAACGGGCAGGGCCATCCTCACTGAAGCTTTCTTT. Its translation is CASSPTGRAILTEAFF. The chain couples TRBV7-9 to TRBJ1-1; D is possibly TRBD1 (5 bases). The germline V gene encodes CDR1 SEHNR and CDR2 FQNEAQ (reference sequence). V lost 5 bases and J lost 4, with 20 bases in between. The CDR3 extends over 16 amino acids.

This clonotype was observed a few times. V usage is TRBV19 and J usage is TRBJ2-5; 7 nucleotides align to TRBD1. The germline V gene encodes CDR1 LNHDA and CDR2 SQIVND (reference sequence). This CDR3 has 17 residues. Trimming took 5 bases from V and 2 from J; bases not matched to a gene: 14. The CDR3 DNA is TGTGCCAGTAGTTCCCTGACAGGGCCGGTAAGACAAGAGACCCAGTACTTC. Translation: CASSSLTGPVRQETQYF.

About this clonotype itself: One junction end does not reproduce the germline sequence, and a read error may be involved. This chain joins TRBV3-1 and TRBJ2-5; D is undetermined. The CDR3 covers 12 residues. Germline CDR1 LGHDT, CDR2 YNNKEL (reference sequence). CDR3 residues: CAGSQDLETQYF. CDR3 DNA sequence: TGTGCCGGCAGCCAAGATTTGGAGACCCAGTACTTC.

In regard to this clonotype: An end of the junction does not agree with germline; a read error may underlie this. The J gene is TRBJ2-3, the V gene TRBV14; D unresolved. This CDR3 is built from 13 residues. CDR1 SGHDN and CDR2 FVKESK come from the germline V gene. CDR3 in amino acids: CASSQGVTDTQCF. In DNA form, the CDR3 reads TGTGCCAGCAGCCAAGGTGTCACAGATACGCAGTGTTTT.

This chain connects TRBV7-3 to TRBJ1-1, with D possibly matching TRBD1 (6 bases). This CDR3 contains 16 residues. The V end was cut by 1 base, the J end by 0 bases, with 12 bases between. Germline V lookup: CDR1 SGHTA, CDR2 FQGTGA. CDR3 sequence (DNA): TGTGCCAGCAGCTTAAGTGAGGGGGGACTGAACACTGAAGCTTTCTTT. Its protein is CASSLSEGGLNTEAFF.

This clonotype has at least ten counts. The chain carries TRBV28 and TRBJ1-1; D remains unclear. The V and J ends lost 5 bases and 2 bases respectively, with 0 bases between them. The CDR3 length is 10 residues. The V gene's germline CDR1 is MDHEN and CDR2 SYDVKM. The DNA of the CDR3 is TGTGCCAGCAGTAACACTGAAGCTTTCTTT. Its translation: CASSNTEAFF.

V and J are TRBV6-2 or TRBV6-3 and TRBJ2-5; D possibly corresponds to TRBD2 (6 bases). Germline V lookup: CDR1 MNHEY, CDR2 SVGEGT. The V and J ends lost 0 bases and 5 bases respectively, with 10 bases between them. The CDR3 extends over 14 amino acids. The CDR3 here is CASSYSISGETQYF. CDR3 DNA: TGTGCCAGCAGTTACTCGATCAGCGGGGAGACCCAGTACTTC.

This clonotype turned up a few times. The chain is built from TRBV7-6 and TRBJ2-2; D remains unclear. Looked up from germline, CDR1 is SGHVS and CDR2 is FNYEAQ. The CDR3 has 14 residues. V lost 1 base to trimming and J lost 5 bases, with 8 bases between them. The CDR3 loop is CASSLDMGTGELFF. CDR3 bases: TGTGCCAGCAGCTTAGATATGGGAACCGGGGAGCTGTTTTTT. Combining the CDR3 with reference TRBV7-6 and TRBJ2-2 gives the whole variable domain GAGVSQSPRYKVTKRGQDVALRCDPISGHVSLYWYRQALGQGPEFLTYFNYEAQQDKSGLPNDRFSAERPEGSISTLTIQRTEQRDSAMYRCASSLDMGTGELFFGEGSRLTVL.

This clonotype came up a few times. This chain connects TRBV11-3 to TRBJ2-2, with D hard to call. The CDR3 extends over 16 amino acids. V lost 5 bases to trimming and J lost 0 bases, with 13 bases between them. Germline V CDR1 and CDR2: SGHNT, YENEEA. CDR3 nucleotide sequence: TGTGCCAGCAGCCTGAGATCCAGCGCGAACACCGGGGAGCTGTTTTTT. This codes for CASSLRSSANTGELFF.

Note on this clonotype: A much bigger clone sits one base away, suggesting this may be a read error. The chain employs TRBV28 and TRBJ1-4; 10 bases align to TRBD1. This CDR3 region has 20 residues. Germline values: CDR1 MDHEN, CDR2 SYDVKM. The CDR3 DNA is TGTGCCCGCAGTCCCACTCCCTGGTGGGACAGGGGCCAAACAAATGAAAAACTGTTTTTT. Residues: CARSPTPWWDRGQTNEKLFF.

This clonotype was picked up many times. The genes are TRBV4-3 and TRBJ1-4; D ambiguous. Trimming left V 3 bases short and J 0 bases short, with 8 bases between. The CDR3 extends over 15 amino acids. The germline gives CDR1 LGHNA, CDR2 YSLEER. CDR3 loop: CASSQSSATNEKLFF. The CDR3 DNA follows: TGCGCCAGCAGCCAGTCCAGTGCAACTAATGAAAAACTGTTTTTT.

The rearrangement links TRBV7-9 to TRBJ2-7; TRBD2 matches at 10 bases. This CDR3 has 16 amino acids. Trimming cost V 4 bases and J 5 bases; bases outside gene matches: 11. From germline, CDR1 is SEHNR and CDR2 FQNEAQ (reference sequence). CDR3 region: CASSSPGSGRNHEQYF. CDR3 bases: TGTGCCAGCAGCTCCCCGGGTAGCGGGAGGAACCACGAGCAGTACTTC.

This chain links TRBV20-1 with TRBJ1-5; 7 positions agree with TRBD1. In germline, CDR1 is DFQATT, CDR2 SNEGSKA (reference sequence). The CDR3 length is 15 residues. Germline trimming cut 0 bases from V and 7 bases from J; bases unmatched to any gene: 9. The CDR3 is CSARDLDRVGQPQHF. The CDR3 coding sequence is TGCAGTGCTAGAGACCTCGACAGGGTTGGGCAGCCCCAGCATTTT.